Listed below are T cell receptor beta chains from one sample, sequenced in a study of long-term antiretroviral therapy in people with HIV. TCRdb's copy holds only in-frame clones and misses some; the assay was immunoSEQ multiplex PCR. Of about 20,000 clones listed, approximately 90% are singletons. The input for sequencing was unsorted PBMCs, taken about 4.1 years before starting antiretroviral therapy. The source of these receptors is a woman aged 25 to 39 with HIV. Each CDR3 is given with its conserved first and last residue. The D gene is left open where the match is weak. Part of the rows lack a size; the others show once, few, many or a class for expanded clones.

d_call clone_size j_call v_call cdr3_aa cdr3_nt
TRBD1 few TRBJ2-5 TRBV5-5 CASSFGQGWGETQYF TGTGCCAGCAGCTTCGGACAGGGATGGGGAGAGACCCAGTACTTC
- once TRBJ2-2 TRBV5-1 CASSFHRADTGELFF TGCGCCAGCAGCTTTCACAGGGCGGACACCGGGGAGCTGTTTTTT
- - TRBJ1-2 TRBV27 CASSFNRGINYGYTF TGTGCCAGCAGTTTTAACCGGGGAATTAACTATGGCTACACCTTC
- - TRBJ1-5 TRBV21-1 CASSQLTDRNSNQPQHF TGTGCCAGCAGCCAGTTAACCGACAGGAACAGCAATCAGCCCCAGCATTTT
- - TRBJ2-3 TRBV9 CASSPKLVGTQYF TGTGCCAGCAGCCCCAAACTAGTGGGTACGCAGTATTTT
- - TRBJ1-2 TRBV5-1 CASSLALETLNYGYTF TGCGCCAGCAGCTTGGCCCTCGAAACACTCAACTATGGCTACACCTTC
- - TRBJ1-4 TRBV2 CASSATGSELEKLFF TGTGCCAGCAGTGCTACAGGCTCGGAGCTTGAAAAACTGTTTTTT
TRBD1 - TRBJ1-2 TRBV2 CASSLLTGIGNYGYTF TGTGCCAGCAGTTTACTGACAGGGATCGGAAACTATGGCTACACCTTC
- - TRBJ1-3 TRBV13 CASSSGQSFSGNTIYF TGTGCCAGCAGCTCCGGACAGTCCTTCTCTGGAAACACCATATATTTT
TRBD2 - TRBJ2-1 TRBV4-1 CASSQLTSGKNEQFF TGCGCCAGCAGCCAATTGACTAGCGGAAAGAATGAGCAGTTCTTC
- - TRBJ2-5 TRBV18 CASSRDGGRQETQYF TGTGCCAGCTCACGTGACGGAGGGAGGCAAGAGACCCAGTACTTC
TRBD1 - TRBJ1-2 TRBV5-6 CASSPGDRANYGYTF TGTGCCAGCAGCCCCGGGGACAGAGCTAACTATGGCTACACCTTC
- - TRBJ1-4 TRBV27 CASSFLGQGRSDGNEKLFF TGTGCCAGCAGTTTTTTGGGGCAGGGCAGGTCCGACGGGAATGAAAAACTGTTTTTT
TRBD2 - TRBJ2-7 TRBV15 CATSRDPREGREQYF TGTGCCACCAGCAGAGATCCTCGGGAGGGGCGGGAGCAGTACTTC
- once TRBJ2-3 TRBV6-1 CASKSPFVDTDTQYF TGTGCCAGCAAATCCCCTTTTGTAGACACAGATACGCAGTATTTT
- - TRBJ1-4 TRBV5-1 CASSQGRPGELFF TGCGCCAGCAGCCAAGGACGTCCGGGTGAACTGTTTTTT
- - TRBJ1-2 TRBV6-5 CASSYSGGTNYGYTF TGTGCCAGCAGTTACTCCGGGGGTACTAACTATGGCTACACCTTC
- - TRBJ1-6 TRBV7-2 CASSFAGESPLHF TGTGCCAGCAGCTTTGCAGGGGAATCACCCCTCCACTTT
- - TRBJ1-1 TRBV18 CASSPQGMNTEAFF TGTGCCAGCTCACCACAGGGCATGAACACTGAAGCTTTCTTT
- - TRBJ1-3 TRBV2 CASSEKTVSGNTIYF TGTGCCAGCAGTGAAAAGACAGTATCTGGAAACACCATATATTTT
- medium-sized TRBJ2-7 TRBV5-5 CASSADGGYEQYF TGTGCCAGCAGCGCGGACGGGGGCTACGAGCAGTACTTC
TRBD2 - TRBJ2-1 TRBV18 CASSPGLAGETSNEQFF TGTGCCAGCTCCCCGGGACTAGCGGGGGAGACGAGCAATGAGCAGTTCTTC
TRBD1 - TRBJ2-3 TRBV5-1 CASSRTGVSTDTQYF TGCGCCAGCAGCCGAACAGGGGTTAGCACAGATACGCAGTATTTT
- - TRBJ1-1 TRBV29-1 CSVVHSETEAFF TGCAGCGTTGTTCACAGTGAGACTGAAGCTTTCTTT
TRBD1 - TRBJ2-7 TRBV19 CASSDGQGGSYEQYF TGTGCCAGTAGTGATGGACAGGGGGGGTCCTACGAGCAGTACTTC
- - TRBJ2-7 TRBV10-3 CATADSSYEQYF TGTGCCACAGCAGATAGCTCCTACGAGCAGTACTTC
TRBD1 - TRBJ1-2 TRBV2 CARGQGAEGGYTF TGTGCCAGAGGACAGGGTGCGGAGGGAGGCTACACCTTC
TRBD1 - TRBJ1-1 TRBV5-1 CASSQGTDNTEAFF TGCGCCAGCAGCCAAGGGACAGATAACACTGAAGCTTTCTTT